The clone carrying this T cell receptor (beta chain) has just one count. Other DNA sequences in this sample translate to the same CDR3. These data come from a study of blood T cell repertoires in COVID-19. As for the study in general: Specimens from acute and convalescent COVID-19 originated in the United States, Italy and Spain. PBMCs, B-cell-depleted T cells, or T cells provided the cDNA or gDNA that made up the material.

In the source study's methods: Reference gene primer amplification yielded estimated nucleated cell counts. Only in-frame clones appear in the TCRdb table, and some are missing; sequencing was by immunoSEQ multiplex PCR. V and J calls and clone size are given by that table; D and trimming were obtained from the DNA. Of about 81,000 clones listed, 80% to 90% are singletons. V was shortened by 0 bases and J by 4 bases, with 6 bases between the two germline ends. CDR3 length: 13 amino acids. From germline, CDR1 is LGHDT and CDR2 YNNKEL (reference sequence). The receptor's source is a woman older than 75 with acute or convalescent COVID-19. The V gene is TRBV3-1 (or the pseudogene TRBV3-2), the J gene TRBJ1-1; D ambiguous. The specimen was peripheral blood. The CDR3 DNA follows: TGTGCCAGCAGCCAAGATAGAGTCACTGAAGCTTTCTTT. Translated, it gives CASSQDRVTEAFF.